This TCR beta chain was recorded in a study of shared clonotypes between healthy human individuals. Overall study results and limits: Shared clonotypes: about 4.6% naive CD4, roughly 4% naive CD8, less than 2.5% memory CD4, around 0.4% memory CD8. Rarefaction revealed incomplete sorted-subset sequencing despite large depth.

Terminally differentiated effector memory CD45RA+ cells were left out of the naive CD8 fraction, which was CD45RO-negative and positively selected for CCR7. To note about this clone: The antigen is not known.

Once extracted for a subset, genomic DNA was divided evenly among several immunoSEQ plates. It was about 190 ng DNA, 31,000 or so T cell genomes, that sorted-subset replicate PCRs used. Measured with immunoSEQ multiplex PCR; TCRdb has only the in-frame clones, and not every one. The sample records some 800,000 clones, more than 85% being singletons. This clonotype was obtained from a man aged 25 to 40 in good health. Sample: naive CD8+ T cells sorted from blood.

DNA for the CDR3: TGTGCCAGCAGCGGCAGTGGACAGGCCCCCCGGAATGAGCAGTTCTTC. This encodes CASSGSGQAPRNEQFF. The V and J genes are TRBV7-2 and TRBJ2-1, with TRBD1 matching over 7 bases. This CDR3 contains 16 residues. Trimming removed 5 bases from V and 7 bases from J; junction bases left unmatched: 14. Germline-derived CDR1 and CDR2 are SGHTA and FQGNSA.